This T cell receptor (beta chain) was documented in a study of shared clonotypes between healthy human individuals. Trimming stripped 0 bases from V and 5 bases from J, with 11 bases between. The CDR3 has 14 residues. The germline CDR1 and CDR2 sequences are MRHNA and SNTAGT. Produced via immunoSEQ multiplex PCR; TCRdb's table is partial and in-frame only. Of over a million clones listed, 60% to 80% are singletons. This receptor was identified in a man between 18 and 35 years old in good health. This chain links TRBV6-4 with TRBJ2-7; D is perhaps TRBD1 or TRBD2 (6 bases each). Sequencing input: memory CD4+ T cells sorted from blood. Sample subset: CD45RA-negative fraction. CDR3 bases: TGTGCCAGCAGTGACTCGCCGGGGGCTCACGAGCAGTACTTC. This gives the protein CASSDSPGAHEQYF.